Reported below is one TCR beta chain. The data derive from a study of OX40 agonist ivuxolimab in advanced cancers. The wider study: Two patients with cutaneous melanoma and one with hepatocellular carcinoma, three in total, showed partial responses.

At cycle 4 day 1, cycle 7 day 1, and baseline, blood was sampled. The V and J ends lost 1 base and 3 bases respectively, with 16 bases between them. Germline CDR1 reads LGHNA; CDR2 reads YSLEER. This CDR3 region has 16 residues. Measured with immunoSEQ multiplex PCR; TCRdb has only the in-frame clones, and not every one. The data contain 75,000 to 100,000 clones, approximately 80% of them seen just once; the ten biggest clones take up about 5.8%. The chain recombines TRBV4-3 with TRBJ2-7, with D perhaps TRBD1 (6 bases). The TCR was taken from an adult with an advanced solid tumor such as melanoma, head and neck, liver or kidney cancer. The specimen was CD4+ or CD8+ T cells sorted from blood, collected in a trial of the OX40 agonist ivuxolimab. In DNA form, the CDR3 reads TGCGCCAGCAGCCAAGCCATCGGACAGAGAGTCTACGAGCAGTACTTC. This translates into CASSQAIGQRVYEQYF.